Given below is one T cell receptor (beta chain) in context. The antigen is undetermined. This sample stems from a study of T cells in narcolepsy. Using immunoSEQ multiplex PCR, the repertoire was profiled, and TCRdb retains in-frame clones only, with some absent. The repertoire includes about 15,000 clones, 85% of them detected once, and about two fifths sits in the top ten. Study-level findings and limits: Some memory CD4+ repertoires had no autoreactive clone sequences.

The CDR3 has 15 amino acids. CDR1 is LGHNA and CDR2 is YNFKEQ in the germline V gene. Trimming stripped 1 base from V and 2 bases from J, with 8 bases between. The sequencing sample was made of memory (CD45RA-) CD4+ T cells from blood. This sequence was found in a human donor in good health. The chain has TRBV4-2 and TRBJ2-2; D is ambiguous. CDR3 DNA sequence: TGTGCCAGCAGCCAAGTGAAGATAAACACCGGGGAGCTGTTTTTT. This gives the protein CASSQVKINTGELFF.